This TCR beta chain was sequenced in a study of T cell changes during pregnancy in multiple sclerosis. With V trimmed by 3 bases and J by 2 bases, 9 bases remained unmatched. Germline loops: CDR1 KGHSH, CDR2 LQKENI. The CDR3 has 16 residues. Points on this clone: The same CDR3 can be traced to other DNA sequences in this sample.

TCRdb's copy holds only in-frame clones and misses some; the assay was immunoSEQ multiplex PCR. The sample lists about 23,000 clones; about 83% were seen once. The sample here was CD8+ T cells from peripheral blood mononuclear cells, taken before pregnancy. The rearrangement joins TRBV18 to TRBJ2-7; 8 nucleotides agree with TRBD2. This TCR came from a female donor with multiple sclerosis, enrolled in a pregnancy study. Written as DNA, the CDR3 is TGTGCCAGCTCACCCCGCCCGGGACTAGTCACCTACGAGCAGTACTTC. Protein product: CASSPRPGLVTYEQYF. Filled out from reference TRBV18 and TRBJ2-7, the complete variable domain reads NAGVMQNPRHLVRRRGQEARLRCSPMKGHSHVYWYRQLPEEGLKFMVYLQKENIIDESGMPKERFSAEFPKEGPSILRIQQVVRGDSAAYFCASSPRPGLVTYEQYFGPGTRLTVT.